This T cell receptor beta chain was sequenced during a study of blood T cell repertoires in COVID-19. Study-level information: COVID-19 samples collected from the United States, Italy and Spain covered acute and convalescent phases. PBMCs, B-cell-depleted T cells, or T cells were the source of the cDNA or gDNA that made up the material.

Per the original methods: Estimated nucleated cell counts came from reference gene primer amplification. The table came from immunoSEQ multiplex PCR; TCRdb's copy has only in-frame clones and leaves some out. From that table come the V and J calls and clone size; the DNA was used to work out D and trimming. The sample shows about 440,000 clones, approximately 90% of them seen only once. CDR3 length equals 14 residues. Trimming removed 4 bases from V and 8 bases from J, with 18 bases in between. Germline loops: CDR1 SGHTS, CDR2 YDEGEE. The TCR comes from a woman between 25 and 40 years old with acute or convalescent COVID-19. The chain links TRBV5-8 to TRBJ1-2; a weak D match, TRBD1 (6 bases). Sequenced: peripheral blood. The CDR3 DNA reads as TGTGCCAGCAGCCAGCTTGGGGGCCGGAGGGGCTACACCTTC. This codes for CASSQLGGRRGYTF.